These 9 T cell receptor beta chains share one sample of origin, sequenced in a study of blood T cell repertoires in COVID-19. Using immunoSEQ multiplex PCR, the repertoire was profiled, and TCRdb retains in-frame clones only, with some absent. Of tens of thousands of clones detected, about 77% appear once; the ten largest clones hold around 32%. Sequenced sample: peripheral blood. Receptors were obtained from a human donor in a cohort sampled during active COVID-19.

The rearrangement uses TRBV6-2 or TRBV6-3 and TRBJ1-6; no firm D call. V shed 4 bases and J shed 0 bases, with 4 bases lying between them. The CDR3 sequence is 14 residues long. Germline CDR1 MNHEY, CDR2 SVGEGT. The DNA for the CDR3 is TGTGCCAGCAGTTGGAGCTCCTATAATTCACCCCTCCACTTT. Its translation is CASSWSSYNSPLHF.

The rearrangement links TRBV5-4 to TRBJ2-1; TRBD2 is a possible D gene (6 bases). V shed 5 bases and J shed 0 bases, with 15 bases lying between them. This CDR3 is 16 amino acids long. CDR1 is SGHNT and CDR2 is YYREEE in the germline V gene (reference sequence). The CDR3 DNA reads TGTGCCAGCAGTTCCCGGGACTTGAGCTCCTACAATGAGCAGTTCTTC. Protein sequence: CASSSRDLSSYNEQFF.

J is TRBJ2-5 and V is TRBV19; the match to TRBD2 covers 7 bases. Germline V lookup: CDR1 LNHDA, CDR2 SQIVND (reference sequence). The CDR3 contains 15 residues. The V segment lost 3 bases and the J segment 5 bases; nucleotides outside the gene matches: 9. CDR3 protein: CASSMGGLGRETQYF. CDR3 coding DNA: TGTGCCAGTAGTATGGGAGGGTTGGGCCGCGAGACCCAGTACTTC.

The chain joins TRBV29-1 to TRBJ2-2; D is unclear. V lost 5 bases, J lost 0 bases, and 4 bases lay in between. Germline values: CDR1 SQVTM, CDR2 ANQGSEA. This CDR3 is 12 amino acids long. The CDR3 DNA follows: TGCAGCGTTTACTCGAACACCGGGGAGCTGTTTTTT. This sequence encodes CSVYSNTGELFF.

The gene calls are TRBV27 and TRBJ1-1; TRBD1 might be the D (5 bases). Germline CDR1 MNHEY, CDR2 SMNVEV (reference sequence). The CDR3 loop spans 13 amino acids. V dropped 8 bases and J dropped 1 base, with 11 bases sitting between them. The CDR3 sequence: CASGRGTNTEAFF. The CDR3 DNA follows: TGTGCCAGCGGAAGGGGAACGAACACTGAAGCTTTCTTT.

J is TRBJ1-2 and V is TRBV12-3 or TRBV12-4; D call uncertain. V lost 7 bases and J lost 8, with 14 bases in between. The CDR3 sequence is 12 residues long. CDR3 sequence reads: CASTPSGVGYTF. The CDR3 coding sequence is TGTGCCAGCACCCCCAGCGGGGTGGGCTACACCTTC.

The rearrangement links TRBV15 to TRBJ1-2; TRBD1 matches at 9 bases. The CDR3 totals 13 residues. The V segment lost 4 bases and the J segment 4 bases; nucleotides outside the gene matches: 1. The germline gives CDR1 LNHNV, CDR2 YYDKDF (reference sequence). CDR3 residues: CATSKDRGYGYTF. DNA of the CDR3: TGTGCCACCAGCAAGGACAGGGGCTATGGCTACACCTTC.

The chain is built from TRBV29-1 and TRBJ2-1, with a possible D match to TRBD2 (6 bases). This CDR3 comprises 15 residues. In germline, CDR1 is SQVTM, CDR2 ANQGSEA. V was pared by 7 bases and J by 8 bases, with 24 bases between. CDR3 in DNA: TGCAGCGCCATCGAGCCGGGAGAGGTTGGAGATGAGCAGTTCTTC. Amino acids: CSAIEPGEVGDEQFF.

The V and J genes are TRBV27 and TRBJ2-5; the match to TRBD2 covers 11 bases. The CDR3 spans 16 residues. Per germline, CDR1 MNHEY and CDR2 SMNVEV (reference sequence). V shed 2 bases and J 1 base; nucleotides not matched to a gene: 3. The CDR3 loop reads CASSLLAGGLQETQYF. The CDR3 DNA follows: TGTGCCAGCAGTTTACTAGCGGGAGGACTCCAAGAGACCCAGTACTTC.